The T cell receptor beta chain under discussion was sequenced for a study of graft-versus-host responses after intestinal transplantation (dated by TCRdb to about 2021). At the level of the whole study: The transplants that recipients received were multivisceral, liver-intestinal, or isolated intestinal. A peak of at least 4% donor T cells among recipient peripheral blood mononuclear cells was the definition used for donor T cell macrochimerism. Anti-thymocyte globulin induction was given to all recipients, followed by maintenance tacrolimus and steroids for 2 to 4 years. Instead of going to the commercial service, samples from a few later patients were sequenced in-house on an Illumina MiSeq and processed with MiXCR. Alloreactive clones were identified by sequencing pre-transplant mixed lymphocyte reaction products and comparing these products with unstimulated pre-transplant donor and recipient T cells. After intestinal transplantation, graft-versus-host and host-versus-graft alloreactive T cell clones in the graft, circulation and bone marrow were tracked using bulk TCR-beta CDR3 sequencing. A cohort of roughly 25 intestinal transplant recipients, including one retransplant, was enrolled, and 3 patients lacking pretransplant specimens were excluded.

After transplant, bone marrow was aspirated from the posterior iliac crest or from another site chosen by the physician. As regards this clone: Its binding antigen is unknown. The record has no base qualities; no much larger clone is one base away.

The protocol used for the library was the immunoSEQ multiplex PCR assay. Adaptive Biotechnologies carried out high-throughput TCR-beta CDR3 sequencing of genomic DNA for most patients. Per the original workflow: TCR sequencing data were retrieved from Adaptive's ImmunoSEQ software for about 17 patients, whereas three other patients were processed with MiXCR and VDJtools. CDR3 nucleotide sequences shared by donor and recipient were removed because the origin of these sequences could not be assigned. At least 2-fold expansion over unstimulated cells and a minimum CFSE-low frequency of 0.002% (template counts) or 0.001% (read counts) were required for clones to be classified as alloreactive. Mappable clones were those detected in sequenced pre-transplant spleen, lymph node, or MLR CFSE-low populations of the donor or recipient. The cumulative frequency of alloreactive clones was calculated as a percentage of all sequences, weighted by copy number. Entries here come from immuneACCESS through TCRdb and include only in-frame sequences with V and J called. Some clones fail to appear in such tables; in the studies checked, an unresolved V gene covers under half of the shortfall, and the cause of the remainder is unknown. V, J and clone size were drawn from that table, and D and trimming were deduced from the DNA. This sample is represented by about 9,600 clones; about 95% of them were singletons. The ten largest clonotypes hold 16% of the sample.

The junction carries 8 bases between V and J, which are trimmed by 1 base and 0 bases respectively. CDR1 and CDR2 were assigned from the germline V gene as SGHRS and YFSETQ. The CDR3 covers 15 residues, taking in both the cysteine and the phenylalanine. Only the CDR3 DNA stays, 45 bases, in frame from base 1. The paper's findings and limits, for the study overall: The conclusions were limited by the relatively low number and heterogeneity of the intestinal transplant patients. GvH clones were detected in recipient bone marrow, and some appeared earlier in ileal mucosa or blood, consistent with an intestinal mucosal origin. High GvH to HvG T cell clonal ratios were observed in the allografts of patients with donor T cell macrochimerism. Early after transplant, peak levels of circulating GvH clones were found to be associated with declines in HvG clones.

Specimen: bone marrow, collected approximately 1.5 years after intestinal transplantation. Recombination joined TRBV5-1 with TRBJ2-1, with the D gene too uncertain to name. This clonotype originated in a human patient who received an intestinal transplant, so some T cells may come from the graft donor. Here the CDR3 is given as CASSLNSYSYNEQFF. The sequence in DNA is TGCGCCAGCAGCTTGAACAGCTACTCCTACAATGAGCAGTTCTTC.